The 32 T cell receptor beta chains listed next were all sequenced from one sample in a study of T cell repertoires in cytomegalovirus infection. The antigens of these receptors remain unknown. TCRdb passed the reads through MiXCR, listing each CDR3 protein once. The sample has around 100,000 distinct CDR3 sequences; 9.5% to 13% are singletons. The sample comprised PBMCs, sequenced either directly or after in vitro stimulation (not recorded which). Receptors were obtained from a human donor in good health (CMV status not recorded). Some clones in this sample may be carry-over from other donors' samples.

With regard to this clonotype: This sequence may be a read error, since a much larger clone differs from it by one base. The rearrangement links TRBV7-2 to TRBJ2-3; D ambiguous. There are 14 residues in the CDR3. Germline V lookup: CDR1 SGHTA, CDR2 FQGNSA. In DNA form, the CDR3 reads TGTGCCGGCAGCTTAGTCCAGGGCACAGATACGCAGTATTTT. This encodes CAGSLVQGTDTQYF.

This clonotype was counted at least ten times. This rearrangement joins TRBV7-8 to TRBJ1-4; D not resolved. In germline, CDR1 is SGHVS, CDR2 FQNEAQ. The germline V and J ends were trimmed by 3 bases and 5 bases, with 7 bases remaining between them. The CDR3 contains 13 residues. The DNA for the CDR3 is TGTGCCAGCAGCTTGGGCGGCAATGAAAAACTGTTTTTT. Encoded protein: CASSLGGNEKLFF. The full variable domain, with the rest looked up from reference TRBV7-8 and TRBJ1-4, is GAGVSQSPRYKVAKRGQDVALRCDPISGHVSLFWYQQALGQGPEFLTYFQNEAQLDKSGLPSDRFFAERPEGSVSTLKIQRTQQEDSAVYLCASSLGGNEKLFFGSGTQLSVL.

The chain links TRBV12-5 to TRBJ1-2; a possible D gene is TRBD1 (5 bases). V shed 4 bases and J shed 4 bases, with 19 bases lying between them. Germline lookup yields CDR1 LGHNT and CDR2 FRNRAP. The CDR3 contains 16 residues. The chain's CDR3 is CASGWLQGNTRYGYTF. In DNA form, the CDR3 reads TGTGCTAGTGGTTGGCTTCAGGGTAATACGCGCTATGGCTACACCTTC.

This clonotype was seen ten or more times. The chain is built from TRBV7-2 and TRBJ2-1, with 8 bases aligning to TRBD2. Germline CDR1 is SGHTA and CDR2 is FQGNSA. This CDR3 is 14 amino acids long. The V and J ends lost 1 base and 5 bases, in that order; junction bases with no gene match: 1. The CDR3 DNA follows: TGTGCCAGCAGCTTAGGACTAGCGAACAATGAGCAGTTCTTC. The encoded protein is CASSLGLANNEQFF.

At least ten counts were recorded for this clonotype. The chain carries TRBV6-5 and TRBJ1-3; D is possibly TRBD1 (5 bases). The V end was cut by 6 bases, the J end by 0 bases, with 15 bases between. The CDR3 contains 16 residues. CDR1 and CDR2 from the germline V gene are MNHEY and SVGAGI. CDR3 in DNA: TGTGCCAGCAGACGAGACAGAGTAAGCTCTGGAAACACCATATATTTT. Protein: CASRRDRVSSGNTIYF.

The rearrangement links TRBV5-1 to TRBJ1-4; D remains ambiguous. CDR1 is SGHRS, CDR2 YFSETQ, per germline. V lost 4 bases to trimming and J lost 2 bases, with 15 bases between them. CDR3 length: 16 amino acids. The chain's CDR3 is CASSTDGLKTNEKLFF. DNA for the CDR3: TGCGCCAGCAGCACGGACGGCTTGAAGACTAATGAAAAACTGTTTTTT.

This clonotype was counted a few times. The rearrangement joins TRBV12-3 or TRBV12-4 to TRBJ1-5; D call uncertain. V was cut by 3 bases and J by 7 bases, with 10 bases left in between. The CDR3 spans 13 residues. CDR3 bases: TGTGCCAGCAGTTTTCAGACCGGCCAGCCCCAGCATTTT. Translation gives CASSFQTGQPQHF.

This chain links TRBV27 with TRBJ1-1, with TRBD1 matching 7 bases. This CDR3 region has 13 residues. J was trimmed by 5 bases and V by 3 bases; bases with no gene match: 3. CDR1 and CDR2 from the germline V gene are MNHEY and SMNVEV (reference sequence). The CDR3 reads CASSFKGATEAFF. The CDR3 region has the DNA TGTGCCAGCAGTTTCAAGGGGGCAACTGAAGCTTTCTTT.

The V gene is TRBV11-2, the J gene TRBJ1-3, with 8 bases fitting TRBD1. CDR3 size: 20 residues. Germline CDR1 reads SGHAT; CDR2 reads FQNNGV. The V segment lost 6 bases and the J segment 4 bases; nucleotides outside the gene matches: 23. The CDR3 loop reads CASRGIRTGLTQTAGNTIYF. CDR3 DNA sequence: TGTGCCAGCAGGGGAATCCGGACAGGGCTCACCCAAACGGCGGGAAACACCATATATTTT.

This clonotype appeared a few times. The CDR3 region is CASSEVPRLQETQYF. The CDR3 DNA reads as TGTGCCAGCAGCGAGGTGCCACGGCTCCAAGAGACCCAGTACTTC. The chain joins TRBV9 to TRBJ2-5; no clear D gene. Trimming cost V 3 bases and J 1 base, with 13 bases left between them. The CDR3 covers 15 residues. Germline V lookup: CDR1 SGDLS, CDR2 YYNGEE.

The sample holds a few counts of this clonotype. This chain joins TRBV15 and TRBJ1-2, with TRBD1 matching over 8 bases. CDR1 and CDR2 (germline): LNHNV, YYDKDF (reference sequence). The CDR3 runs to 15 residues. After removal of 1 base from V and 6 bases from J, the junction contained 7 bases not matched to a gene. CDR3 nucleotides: TGTGCCACCAGCAGAGTCCCCACAGGGGGGCATGGCTACACCTTC. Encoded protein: CATSRVPTGGHGYTF.

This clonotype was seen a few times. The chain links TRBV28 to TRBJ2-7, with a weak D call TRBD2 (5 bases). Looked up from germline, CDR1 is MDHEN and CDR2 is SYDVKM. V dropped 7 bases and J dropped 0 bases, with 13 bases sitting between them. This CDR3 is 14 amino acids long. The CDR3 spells CASTLALSSYEQYF. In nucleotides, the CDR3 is TGTGCCAGCACCCTAGCTCTGTCCTCCTACGAGCAGTACTTC. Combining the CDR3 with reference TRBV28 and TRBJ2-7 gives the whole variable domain DVKVTQSSRYLVKRTGEKVFLECVQDMDHENMFWYRQDPGLGLRLIYFSYDVKMKEKGDIPEGYSVSREKKERFSLILESASTNQTSMYLCASTLALSSYEQYFGPGTRLTVT.

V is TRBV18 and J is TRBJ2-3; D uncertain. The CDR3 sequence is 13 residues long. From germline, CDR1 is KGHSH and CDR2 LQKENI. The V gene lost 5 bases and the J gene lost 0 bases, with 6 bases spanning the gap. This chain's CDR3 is CASSVSSTDTQYF. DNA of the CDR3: TGTGCCAGCTCAGTATCTAGCACAGATACGCAGTATTTT.

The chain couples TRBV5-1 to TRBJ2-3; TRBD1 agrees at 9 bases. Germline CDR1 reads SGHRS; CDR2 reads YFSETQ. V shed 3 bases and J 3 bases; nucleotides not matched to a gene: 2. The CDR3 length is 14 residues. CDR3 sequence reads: CASSYDRGTDTQYF. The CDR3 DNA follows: TGCGCCAGCAGCTATGACAGGGGGACAGATACGCAGTATTTT.

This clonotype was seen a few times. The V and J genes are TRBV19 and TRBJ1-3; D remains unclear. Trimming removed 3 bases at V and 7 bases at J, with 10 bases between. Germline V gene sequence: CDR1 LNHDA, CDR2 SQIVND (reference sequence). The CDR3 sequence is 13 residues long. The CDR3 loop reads CASSIPGINTIYF. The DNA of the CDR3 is TGTGCCAGTAGTATCCCGGGGATCAACACCATATATTTT. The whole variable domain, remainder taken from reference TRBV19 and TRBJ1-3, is DGGITQSPKYLFRKEGQNVTLSCEQNLNHDAMYWYRQDPGQGLRLIYYSQIVNDFQKGDIAEGYSVSREKKESFPLTVTSAQKNPTAFYLCASSIPGINTIYFGEGSWLTVV.

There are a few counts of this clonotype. In nucleotides, the CDR3 is TGCAGTGCTAGGGGGCTAGCGGGAACCTACAATGAGCAGTTCTTC. It codes for CSARGLAGTYNEQFF. This chain uses TRBV20-1 with TRBJ2-1, with 9 bases matching TRBD2. Germline V lookup: CDR1 DFQATT, CDR2 SNEGSKA (reference sequence). The CDR3 runs to 15 residues. V gave up 3 bases and J gave up 2 bases; unmatched junction bases: 5.

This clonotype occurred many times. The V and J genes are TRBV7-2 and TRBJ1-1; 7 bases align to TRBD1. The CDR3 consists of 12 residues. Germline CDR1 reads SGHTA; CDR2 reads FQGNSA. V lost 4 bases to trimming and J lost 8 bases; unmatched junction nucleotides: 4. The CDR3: CASSSRTGEAFF. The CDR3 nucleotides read TGTGCCAGCAGCTCGCGGACAGGCGAAGCTTTCTTT.

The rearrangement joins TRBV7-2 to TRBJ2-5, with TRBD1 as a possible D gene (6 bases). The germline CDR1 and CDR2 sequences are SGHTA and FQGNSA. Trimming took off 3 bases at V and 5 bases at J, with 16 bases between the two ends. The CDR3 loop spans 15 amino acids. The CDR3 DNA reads TGTGCCAGCAGCTTCCTGGGGACACCGTCCGAGACCCAGTACTTC. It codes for CASSFLGTPSETQYF. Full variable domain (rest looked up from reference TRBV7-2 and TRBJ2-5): GAGVSQSPSNKVTEKGKDVELRCDPISGHTALYWYRQSLGQGLEFLIYFQGNSAPDKSGLPSDRFSAERTGGSVSTLTIQRTQQEDSAVYLCASSFLGTPSETQYFGPGTRLLVL.

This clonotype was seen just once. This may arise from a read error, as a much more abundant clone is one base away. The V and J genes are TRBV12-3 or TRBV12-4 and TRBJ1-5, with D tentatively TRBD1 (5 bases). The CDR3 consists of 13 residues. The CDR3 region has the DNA TGTGTCAGCAGTTTTGGACAAGATCAGCCCCAGCATTTT. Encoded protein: CVSSFGQDQPQHF.

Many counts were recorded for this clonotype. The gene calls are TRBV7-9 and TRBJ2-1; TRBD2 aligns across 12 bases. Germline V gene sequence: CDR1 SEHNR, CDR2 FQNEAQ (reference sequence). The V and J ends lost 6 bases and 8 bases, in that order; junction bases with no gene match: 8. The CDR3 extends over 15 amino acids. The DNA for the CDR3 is TGTGCCAGCAGACCAGCTAGCGGGAGGGCCTATGAGCAGTTCTTC. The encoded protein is CASRPASGRAYEQFF.

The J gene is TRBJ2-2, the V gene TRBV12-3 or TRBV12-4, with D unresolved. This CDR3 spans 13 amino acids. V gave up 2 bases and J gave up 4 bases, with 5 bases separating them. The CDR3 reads CASSLPLTGELFF. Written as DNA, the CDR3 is TGTGCCAGCAGTTTACCGCTCACCGGGGAGCTGTTTTTT.

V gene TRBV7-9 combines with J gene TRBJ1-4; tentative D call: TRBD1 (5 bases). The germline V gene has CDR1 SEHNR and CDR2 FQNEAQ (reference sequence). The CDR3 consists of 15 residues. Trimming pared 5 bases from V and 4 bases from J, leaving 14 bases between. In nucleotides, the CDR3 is TGTGCCAGCAGCACCCGACAGCCTCTTAATGAAAAACTGTTTTTT. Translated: CASSTRQPLNEKLFF.

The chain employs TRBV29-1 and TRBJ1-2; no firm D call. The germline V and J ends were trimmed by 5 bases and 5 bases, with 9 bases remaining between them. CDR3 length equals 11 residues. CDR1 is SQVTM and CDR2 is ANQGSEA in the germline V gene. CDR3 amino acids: CSVIDTYGYTF. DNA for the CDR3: TGCAGCGTTATAGACACTTATGGCTACACCTTC. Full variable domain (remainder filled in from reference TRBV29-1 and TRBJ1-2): SAVISQKPSRDICQRGTSLTIQCQVDSQVTMMFWYRQQPGQSLTLIATANQGSEATYESGFVIDKFPISRPNLTFSTLTVSNMSPEDSSIYLCSVIDTYGYTFGSGTRLTVV.

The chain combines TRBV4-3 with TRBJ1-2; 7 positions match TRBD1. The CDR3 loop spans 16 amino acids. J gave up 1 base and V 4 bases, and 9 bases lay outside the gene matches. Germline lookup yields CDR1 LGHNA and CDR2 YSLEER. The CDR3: CASSLRGQVINYGYTF. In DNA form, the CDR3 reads TGCGCCAGCAGCCTCCGAGGACAGGTTATTAACTATGGCTACACCTTC.

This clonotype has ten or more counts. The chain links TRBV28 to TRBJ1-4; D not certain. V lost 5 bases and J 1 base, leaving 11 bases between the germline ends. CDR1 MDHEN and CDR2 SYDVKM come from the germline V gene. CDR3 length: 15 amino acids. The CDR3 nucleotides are TGTGCCAGCAGTCCACTGACTGGAACTAATGAAAAACTGTTTTTT. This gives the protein CASSPLTGTNEKLFF.

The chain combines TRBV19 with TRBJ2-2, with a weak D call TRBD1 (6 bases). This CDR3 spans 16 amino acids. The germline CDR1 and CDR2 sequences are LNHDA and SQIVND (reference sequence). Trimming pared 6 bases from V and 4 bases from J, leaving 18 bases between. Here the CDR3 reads CASSIMGADGTGELFF. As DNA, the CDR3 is TGTGCCAGTAGCATAATGGGGGCTGACGGCACCGGGGAGCTGTTTTTT.

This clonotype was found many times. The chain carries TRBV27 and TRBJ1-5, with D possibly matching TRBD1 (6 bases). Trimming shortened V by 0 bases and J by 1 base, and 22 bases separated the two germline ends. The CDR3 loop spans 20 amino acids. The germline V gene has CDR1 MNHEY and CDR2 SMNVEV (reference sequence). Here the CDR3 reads CASSLSLSPGQVSSNQPQHF. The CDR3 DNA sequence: TGTGCCAGCAGTTTATCACTATCACCGGGACAAGTCTCGAGCAATCAGCCCCAGCATTTT.

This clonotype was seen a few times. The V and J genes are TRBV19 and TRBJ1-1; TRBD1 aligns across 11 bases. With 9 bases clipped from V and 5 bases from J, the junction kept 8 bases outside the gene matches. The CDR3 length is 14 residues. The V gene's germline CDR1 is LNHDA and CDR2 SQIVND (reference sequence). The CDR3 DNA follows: TGTGCCAGCGGATTTGGACAGGGGGCAACTGAAGCTTTCTTT. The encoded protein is CASGFGQGATEAFF.

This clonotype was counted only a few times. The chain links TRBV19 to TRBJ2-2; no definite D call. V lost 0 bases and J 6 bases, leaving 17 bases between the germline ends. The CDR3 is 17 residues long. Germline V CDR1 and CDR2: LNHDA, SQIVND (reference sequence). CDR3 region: CASSIDLLRIVPGELFF. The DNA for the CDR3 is TGTGCCAGTAGTATAGATCTGCTGAGGATAGTGCCCGGGGAGCTGTTTTTT.

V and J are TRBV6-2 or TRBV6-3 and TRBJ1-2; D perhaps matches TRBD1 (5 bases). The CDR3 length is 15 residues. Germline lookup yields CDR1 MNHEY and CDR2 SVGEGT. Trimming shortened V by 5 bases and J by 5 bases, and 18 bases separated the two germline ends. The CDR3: CASSPTGTATYGYTF. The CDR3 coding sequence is TGTGCCAGCAGTCCGACCGGGACGGCAACGTATGGCTACACCTTC.

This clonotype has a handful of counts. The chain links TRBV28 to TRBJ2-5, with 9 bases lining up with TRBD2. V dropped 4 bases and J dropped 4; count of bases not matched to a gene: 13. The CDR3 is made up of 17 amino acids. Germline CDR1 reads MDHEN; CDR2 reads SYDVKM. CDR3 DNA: TGTGCCAGCAGTTCCAATGCAAGAGGCGGGGGGGGAGAGACCCAGTACTTC. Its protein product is CASSSNARGGGGETQYF.

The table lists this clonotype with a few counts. CDR3 bases: TGTGCCAGCAGCCAAAGCGTTGAGGACGAGCAGTACGTC. It encodes CASSQSVEDEQYV. The chain links TRBV13 to TRBJ2-7; D is uncertain. The CDR3 loop spans 13 amino acids. Trimming shortened V by 5 bases and J by 5 bases, and 13 bases separated the two germline ends. Per germline, CDR1 PRHDT and CDR2 FYEKMQ (reference sequence).